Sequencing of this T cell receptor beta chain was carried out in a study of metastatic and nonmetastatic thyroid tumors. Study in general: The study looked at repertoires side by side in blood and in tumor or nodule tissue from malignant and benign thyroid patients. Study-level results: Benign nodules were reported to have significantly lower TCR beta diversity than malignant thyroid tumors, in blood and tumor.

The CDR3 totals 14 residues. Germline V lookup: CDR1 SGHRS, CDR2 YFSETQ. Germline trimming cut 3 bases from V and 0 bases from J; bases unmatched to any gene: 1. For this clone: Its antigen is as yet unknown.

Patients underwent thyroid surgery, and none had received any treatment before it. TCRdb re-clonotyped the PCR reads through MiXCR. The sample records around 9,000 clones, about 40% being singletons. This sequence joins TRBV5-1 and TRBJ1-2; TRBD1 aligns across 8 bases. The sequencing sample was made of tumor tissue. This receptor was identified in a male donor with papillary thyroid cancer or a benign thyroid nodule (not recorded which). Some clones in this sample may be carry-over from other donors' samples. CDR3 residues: CASSSDRANYGYTF. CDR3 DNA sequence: TGCGCCAGCAGCTCGGACAGGGCTAACTATGGCTACACCTTC.